The T cell receptor beta chain described here comes from a study of blood T cell repertoires in COVID-19. The overall study: Spain, Italy and the United States supplied samples that represented acute and convalescent COVID-19. T cells, B-cell-depleted T cells, or PBMCs supplied cDNA or gDNA.

V was shortened by 5 bases and J by 6 bases, with 24 bases between the two germline ends. This CDR3 region has 17 residues. Germline loops: CDR1 MNHNY, CDR2 SVGAGI (reference sequence). In the authors' methods: Cell counts per sample came from amplifying reference gene primers. The repertoire was sequenced with immunoSEQ multiplex PCR; TCRdb's copy has only in-frame clones and lacks some. V and J calls and clone size follow that table, whereas D and trimming were derived from the DNA. Seen here are approximately 220,000 clones, around 85% observed once, and the top ten hold roughly 8%. The rearrangement uses TRBV6-6 and TRBJ2-3, with D tentatively TRBD2 (7 bases). The sequence was obtained from an elderly woman with acute or convalescent COVID-19. The sample was peripheral blood. CDR3 amino acids: CASSRMTGGGRGDTQYF. The DNA of the CDR3 is TGTGCCAGCAGTCGGATGACTGGGGGGGGCCGCGGGGATACGCAGTATTTT.